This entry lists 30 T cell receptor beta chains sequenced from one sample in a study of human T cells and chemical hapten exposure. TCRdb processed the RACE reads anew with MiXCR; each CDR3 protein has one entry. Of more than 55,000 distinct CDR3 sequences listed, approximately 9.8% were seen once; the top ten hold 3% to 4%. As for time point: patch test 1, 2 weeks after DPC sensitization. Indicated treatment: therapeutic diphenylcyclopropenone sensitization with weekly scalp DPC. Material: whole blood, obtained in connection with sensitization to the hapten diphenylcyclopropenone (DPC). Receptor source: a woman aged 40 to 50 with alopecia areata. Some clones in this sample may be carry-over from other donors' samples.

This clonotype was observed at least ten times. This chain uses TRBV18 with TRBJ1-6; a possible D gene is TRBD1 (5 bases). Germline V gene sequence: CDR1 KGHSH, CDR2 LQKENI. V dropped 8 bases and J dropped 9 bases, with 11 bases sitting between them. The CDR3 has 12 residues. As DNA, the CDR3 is TGTGCCAGCGGTACCGGGGGTTCACCCCTCCACTTT. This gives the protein CASGTGGSPLHF.

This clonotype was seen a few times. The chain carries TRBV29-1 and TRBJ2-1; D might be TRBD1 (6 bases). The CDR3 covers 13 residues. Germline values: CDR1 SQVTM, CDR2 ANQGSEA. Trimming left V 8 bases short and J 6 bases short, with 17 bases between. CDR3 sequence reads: CSHLGGRGNEQFF. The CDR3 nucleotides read TGCAGCCACTTAGGGGGTAGGGGCAATGAGCAGTTCTTC.

CDR3 protein: CASSHQAQEPQHF. CDR3 coding DNA: TGCGCCAGCAGCCACCAGGCCCAGGAGCCCCAGCATTTT. J is TRBJ1-5 and V is TRBV4-1; D ambiguous. V was shortened by 3 bases and J by 8 bases, with 11 bases between the two germline ends. This CDR3 is built from 13 residues. Looked up from germline, CDR1 is MGHRA and CDR2 is YSYEKL.

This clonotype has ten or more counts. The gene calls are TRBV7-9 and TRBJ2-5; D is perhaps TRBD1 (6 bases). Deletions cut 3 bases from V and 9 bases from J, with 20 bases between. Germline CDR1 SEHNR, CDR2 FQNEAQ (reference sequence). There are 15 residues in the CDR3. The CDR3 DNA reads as TGTGCCAGCAGCTTGGTACAGGGCTACCTCAGGGCCCAGTACTTC. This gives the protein CASSLVQGYLRAQYF.

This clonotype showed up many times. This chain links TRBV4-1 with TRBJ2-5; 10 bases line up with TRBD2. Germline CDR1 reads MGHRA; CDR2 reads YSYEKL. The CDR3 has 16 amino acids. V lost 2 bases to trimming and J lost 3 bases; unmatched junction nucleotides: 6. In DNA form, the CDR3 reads TGCGCCAGCAGCCAACCCGGGACTAGCGAAGAAGAGACCCAGTACTTC. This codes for CASSQPGTSEEETQYF.

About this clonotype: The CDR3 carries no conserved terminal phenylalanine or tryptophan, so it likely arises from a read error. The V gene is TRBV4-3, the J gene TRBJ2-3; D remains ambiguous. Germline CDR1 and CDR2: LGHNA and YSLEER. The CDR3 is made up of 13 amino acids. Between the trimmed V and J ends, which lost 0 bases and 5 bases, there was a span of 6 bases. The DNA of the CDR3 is TGCGCCAGCAGCCAAGATTCAGGAGATACGCAGTATTTA. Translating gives CASSQDSGDTQYL.

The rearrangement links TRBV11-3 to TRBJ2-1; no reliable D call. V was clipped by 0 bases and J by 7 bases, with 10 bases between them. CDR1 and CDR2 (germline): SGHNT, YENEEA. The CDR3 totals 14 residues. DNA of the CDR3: TGTGCCAGCAGCTTAGATATGCAGAGGAATGAGCAGTTCTTC. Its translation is CASSLDMQRNEQFF.

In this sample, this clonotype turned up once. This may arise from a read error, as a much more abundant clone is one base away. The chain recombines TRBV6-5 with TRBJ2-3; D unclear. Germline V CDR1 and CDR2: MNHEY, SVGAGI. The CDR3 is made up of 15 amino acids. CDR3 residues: CACSYSSGLSDTQYF. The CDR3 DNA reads TGTGCCTGCAGTTACTCGTCCGGGCTCTCAGATACGCAGTATTTT.

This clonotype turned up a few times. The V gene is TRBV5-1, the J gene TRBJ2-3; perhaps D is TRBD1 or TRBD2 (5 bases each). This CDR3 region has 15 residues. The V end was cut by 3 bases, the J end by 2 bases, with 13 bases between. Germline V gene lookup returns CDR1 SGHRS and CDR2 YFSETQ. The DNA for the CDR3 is TGCGCCAGCAGCTCGGGACCTCCACCCACAGATACGCAGTATTTT. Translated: CASSSGPPPTDTQYF.

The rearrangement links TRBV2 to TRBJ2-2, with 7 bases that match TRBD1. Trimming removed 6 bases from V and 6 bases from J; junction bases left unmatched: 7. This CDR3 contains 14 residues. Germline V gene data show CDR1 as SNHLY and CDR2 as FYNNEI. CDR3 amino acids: CASSATGYAGELFF. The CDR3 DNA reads TGTGCCAGCAGCGCGACAGGGTACGCCGGGGAGCTGTTTTTT. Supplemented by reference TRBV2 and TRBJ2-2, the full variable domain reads EPEVTQTPSHQVTQMGQEVILRCVPISNHLYFYWYRQILGQKVEFLVSFYNNEISEKSEIFDDQFSVERPDGSNFTLKIRSTKLEDSAMYFCASSATGYAGELFFGEGSRLTVL.

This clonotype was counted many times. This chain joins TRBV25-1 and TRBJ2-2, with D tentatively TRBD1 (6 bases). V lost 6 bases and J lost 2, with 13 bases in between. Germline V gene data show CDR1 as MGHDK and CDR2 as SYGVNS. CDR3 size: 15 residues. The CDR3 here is CASRPDRLNTGELFF. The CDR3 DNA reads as TGTGCCAGCAGACCGGACAGATTAAACACCGGGGAGCTGTTTTTT.

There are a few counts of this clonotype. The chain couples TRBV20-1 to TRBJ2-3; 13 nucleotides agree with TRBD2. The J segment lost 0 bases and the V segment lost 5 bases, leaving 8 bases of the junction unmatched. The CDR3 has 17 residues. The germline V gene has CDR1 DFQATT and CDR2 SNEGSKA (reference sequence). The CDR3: CSAAGLAGAYSTDTQYF. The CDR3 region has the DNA TGCAGTGCTGCAGGACTAGCGGGGGCCTATAGCACAGATACGCAGTATTTT.

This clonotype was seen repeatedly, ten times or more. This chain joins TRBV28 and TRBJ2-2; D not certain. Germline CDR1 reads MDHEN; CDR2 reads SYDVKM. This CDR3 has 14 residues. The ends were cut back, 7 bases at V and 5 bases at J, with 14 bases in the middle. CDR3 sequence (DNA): TGTGCCAGCAACCTGGTGGGAAGGACCGGGGAGCTGTTTTTT. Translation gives CASNLVGRTGELFF.

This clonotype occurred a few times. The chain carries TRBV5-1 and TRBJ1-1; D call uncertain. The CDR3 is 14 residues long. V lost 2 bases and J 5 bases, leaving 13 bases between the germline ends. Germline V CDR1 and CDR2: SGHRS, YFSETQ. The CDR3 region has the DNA TGCGCCAGCAGCTTACAACCCCCGGGGACTGAAGCTTTCTTT. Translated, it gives CASSLQPPGTEAFF.

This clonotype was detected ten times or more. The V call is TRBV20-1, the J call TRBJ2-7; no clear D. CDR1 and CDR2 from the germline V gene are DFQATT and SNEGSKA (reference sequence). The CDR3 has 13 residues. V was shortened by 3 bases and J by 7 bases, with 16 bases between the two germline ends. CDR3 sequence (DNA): TGCAGTGCTAGTTTTGGGGTGGGTGCGGAGCAGTACTTC. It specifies CSASFGVGAEQYF.

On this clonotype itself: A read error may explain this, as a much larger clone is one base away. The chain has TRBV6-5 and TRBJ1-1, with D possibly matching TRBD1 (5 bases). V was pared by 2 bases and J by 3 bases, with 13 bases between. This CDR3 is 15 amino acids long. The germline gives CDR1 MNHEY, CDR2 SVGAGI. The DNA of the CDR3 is TGTGCCAGCAGTTACCGAATCCGGGGGGACACTGAAGCTTTCTTT. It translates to CASSYRIRGDTEAFF.

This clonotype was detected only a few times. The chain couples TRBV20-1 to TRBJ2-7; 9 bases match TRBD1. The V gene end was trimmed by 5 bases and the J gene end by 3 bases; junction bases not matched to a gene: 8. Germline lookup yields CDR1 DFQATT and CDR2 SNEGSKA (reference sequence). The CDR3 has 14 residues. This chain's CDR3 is CSAPGGTGNYEQYF. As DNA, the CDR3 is TGCAGTGCTCCAGGTGGGACAGGGAACTACGAGCAGTACTTC.

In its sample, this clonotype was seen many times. CDR3 region: CASSLGTGNEQFF. Written as DNA, the CDR3 is TGCGCCAGCAGCTTGGGTACAGGGAATGAGCAGTTCTTC. The rearrangement joins TRBV5-1 to TRBJ2-1; TRBD1 is a possible D gene (6 bases). CDR1 is SGHRS and CDR2 is YFSETQ in the germline V gene. V was cut by 0 bases and J by 7 bases, with 8 bases left in between. The CDR3 loop spans 13 amino acids.

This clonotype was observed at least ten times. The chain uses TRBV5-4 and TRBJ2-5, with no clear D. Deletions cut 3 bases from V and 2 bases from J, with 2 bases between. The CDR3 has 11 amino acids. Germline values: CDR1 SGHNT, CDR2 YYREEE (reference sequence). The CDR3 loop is CASSSQETQYF. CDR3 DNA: TGTGCCAGCAGCTCTCAAGAGACCCAGTACTTC. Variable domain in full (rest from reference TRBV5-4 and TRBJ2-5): ETGVTQSPTHLIKTRGQQVTLRCSSQSGHNTVSWYQQALGQGPQFIFQYYREEENGRGNFPPRFSGLQFPNYSSELNVNALELDDSALYLCASSSQETQYFGPGTRLLVL.

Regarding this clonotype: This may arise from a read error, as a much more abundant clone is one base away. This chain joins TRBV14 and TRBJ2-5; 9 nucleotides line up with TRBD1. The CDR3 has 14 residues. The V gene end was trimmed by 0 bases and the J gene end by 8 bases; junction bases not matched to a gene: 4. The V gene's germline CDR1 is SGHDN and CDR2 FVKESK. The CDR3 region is CASSQEQGANTQYF. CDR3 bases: TGTGCCAGCAGCCAAGAACAGGGGGCGAATACCCAGTACTTC.

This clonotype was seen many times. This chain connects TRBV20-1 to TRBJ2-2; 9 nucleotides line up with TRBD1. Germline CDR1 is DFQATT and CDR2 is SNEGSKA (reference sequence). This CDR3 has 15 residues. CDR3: CSALSGQGTPGELFF. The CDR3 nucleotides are TGCAGCGCCCTTTCGGGACAGGGTACCCCCGGGGAGCTGTTTTTT.

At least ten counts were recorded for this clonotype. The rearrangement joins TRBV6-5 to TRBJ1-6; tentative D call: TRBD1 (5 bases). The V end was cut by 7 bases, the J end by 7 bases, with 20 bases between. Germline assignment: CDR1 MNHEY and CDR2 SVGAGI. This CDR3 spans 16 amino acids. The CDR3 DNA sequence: TGTGCCAGCATGGAAATGGTAGAGGGGCTCAATTCACCCCTCCACTTT. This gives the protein CASMEMVEGLNSPLHF.

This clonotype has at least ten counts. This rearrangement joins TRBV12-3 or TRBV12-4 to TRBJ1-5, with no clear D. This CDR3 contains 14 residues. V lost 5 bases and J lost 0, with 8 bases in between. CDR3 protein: CASSLSNSNQPQHF. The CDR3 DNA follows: TGTGCCAGCAGTCTCTCAAATAGCAATCAGCCCCAGCATTTT.

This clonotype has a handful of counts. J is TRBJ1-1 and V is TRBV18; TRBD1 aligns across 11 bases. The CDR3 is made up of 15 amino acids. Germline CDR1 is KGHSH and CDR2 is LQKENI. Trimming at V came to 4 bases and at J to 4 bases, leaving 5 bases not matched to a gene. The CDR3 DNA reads TGTGCCAGCTCACTGGGACAGGGGGGAGCCACTGAAGCTTTCTTT. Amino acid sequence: CASSLGQGGATEAFF.

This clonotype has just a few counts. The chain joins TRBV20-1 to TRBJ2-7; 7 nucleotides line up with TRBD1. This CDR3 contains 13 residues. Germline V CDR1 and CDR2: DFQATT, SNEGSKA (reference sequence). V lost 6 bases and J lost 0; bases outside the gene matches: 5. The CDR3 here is CSAVTGNSYEQYF. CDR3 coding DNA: TGCAGTGCGGTGACAGGGAACTCCTACGAGCAGTACTTC.

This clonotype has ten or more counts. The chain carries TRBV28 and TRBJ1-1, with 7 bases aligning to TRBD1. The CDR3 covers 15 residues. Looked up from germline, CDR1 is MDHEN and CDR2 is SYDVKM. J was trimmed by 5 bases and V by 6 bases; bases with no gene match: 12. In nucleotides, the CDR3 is TGTGCCAGCAGCCTATCCCGACAGGGTGGAACTGAAGCTTTCTTT. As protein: CASSLSRQGGTEAFF.

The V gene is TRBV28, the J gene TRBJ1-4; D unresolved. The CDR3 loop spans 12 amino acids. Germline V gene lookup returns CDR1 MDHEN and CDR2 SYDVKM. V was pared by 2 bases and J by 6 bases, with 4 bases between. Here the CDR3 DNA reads TGTGCCAGCAGTTTACGGGATGAAAAACTGTTTTTT. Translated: CASSLRDEKLFF.

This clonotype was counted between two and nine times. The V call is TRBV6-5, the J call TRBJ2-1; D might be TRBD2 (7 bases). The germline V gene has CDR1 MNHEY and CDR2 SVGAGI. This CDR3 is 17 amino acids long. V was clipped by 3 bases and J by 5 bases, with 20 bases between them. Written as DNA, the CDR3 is TGTGCCAGCAGTTATAAAAGGGGGGGGAAACTGGACAATGAGCAGTTCTTC. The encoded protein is CASSYKRGGKLDNEQFF.

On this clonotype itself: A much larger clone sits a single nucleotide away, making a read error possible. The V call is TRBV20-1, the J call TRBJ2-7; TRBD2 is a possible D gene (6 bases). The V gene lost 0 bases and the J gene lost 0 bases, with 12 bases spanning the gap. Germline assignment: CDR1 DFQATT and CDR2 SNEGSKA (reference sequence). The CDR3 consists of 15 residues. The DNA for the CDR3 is TGCAGTGCTAGAGATGTGACGGGGGTCTCCTACGAGCAGTACTTC. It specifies CSARDVTGVSYEQYF.

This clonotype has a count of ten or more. CDR3 sequence: CSASGTGRDEQYF. CDR3 in DNA: TGCAGTGCTTCCGGGACAGGGCGAGACGAGCAGTACTTC. The rearrangement uses TRBV20-1 and TRBJ2-7, with 9 bases lining up with TRBD1. The CDR3 has 13 amino acids. In germline, CDR1 is DFQATT, CDR2 SNEGSKA (reference sequence). The junction had 7 bases not matched to a gene; V was cut back by 5 bases and J by 5 bases.